This TCR beta chain was observed in a study of T-cell memory formation after mild COVID-19. The TCR alpha and TCR beta cDNA libraries, bearing sample barcodes and UMIs, were generated by 5'RACE using constant-segment primers. TCRdb reprocessed the 5' RACE reads with MiXCR, giving one entry per CDR3 protein. The sample has 360,000 or so distinct CDR3 sequences; approximately 27% are singletons. The material sequenced was PBMCs or a T cell subset sorted from them (not recorded which). The TCR originated in an adult woman who had mild COVID-19 (a few samples of this study predate the infection). Cell type and time point are not known.

The CDR3 DNA reads TGTGCCAGCAGCCAAGTGCTGGGGCAGGGAGCTAACTATGGCTACACCTTC. Translation: CASSQVLGQGANYGYTF. The genes are TRBV14 and TRBJ1-2, with D perhaps TRBD1 (5 bases). The V gene's germline CDR1 is SGHDN and CDR2 FVKESK. V was pared by 1 base and J by 0 bases, with 15 bases between. This CDR3 has 17 amino acids.